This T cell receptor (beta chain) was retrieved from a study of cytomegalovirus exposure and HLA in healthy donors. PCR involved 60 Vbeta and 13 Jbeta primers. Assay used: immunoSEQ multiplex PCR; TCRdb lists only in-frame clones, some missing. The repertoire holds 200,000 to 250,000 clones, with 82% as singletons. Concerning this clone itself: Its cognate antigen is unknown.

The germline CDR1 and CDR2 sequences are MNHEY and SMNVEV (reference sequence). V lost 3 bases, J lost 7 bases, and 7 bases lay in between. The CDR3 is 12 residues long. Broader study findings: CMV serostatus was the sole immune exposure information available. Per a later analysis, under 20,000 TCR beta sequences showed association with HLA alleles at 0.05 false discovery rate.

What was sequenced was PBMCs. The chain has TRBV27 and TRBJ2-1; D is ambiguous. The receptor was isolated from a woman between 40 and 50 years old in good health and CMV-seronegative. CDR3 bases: TGTGCCAGCAGTTTTAGCCTAAATGAGCAGTTCTTC. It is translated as CASSFSLNEQFF.